Reported below is one T cell receptor (beta chain). Clones were sequenced by immunoSEQ multiplex PCR, and TCRdb holds only the in-frame ones, with some missing. The sample has 60,000 to 80,000 clones; roughly 92% are singletons. These data come from a study of blood T cell repertoires in COVID-19. V was cut by 2 bases and J by 7 bases, with 24 bases left in between. The CDR3 totals 18 residues. The germline CDR1 and CDR2 sequences are LNHDA and SQIVND (reference sequence). This sequence originates from a human donor in a cohort sampled during active COVID-19. The sequencing sample was made of peripheral blood. This chain connects TRBV19 to TRBJ1-5, with D perhaps TRBD1 (6 bases). DNA for the CDR3: TGTGCCAGTAGTATACAGGTATGGCGCCGACAGGTGAAACAGCCCCAGCATTTT. Translated: CASSIQVWRRQVKQPQHF. Variable domain in full (rest from reference TRBV19 and TRBJ1-5): DGGITQSPKYLFRKEGQNVTLSCEQNLNHDAMYWYRQDPGQGLRLIYYSQIVNDFQKGDIAEGYSVSREKKESFPLTVTSAQKNPTAFYLCASSIQVWRRQVKQPQHFGDGTRLSIL.